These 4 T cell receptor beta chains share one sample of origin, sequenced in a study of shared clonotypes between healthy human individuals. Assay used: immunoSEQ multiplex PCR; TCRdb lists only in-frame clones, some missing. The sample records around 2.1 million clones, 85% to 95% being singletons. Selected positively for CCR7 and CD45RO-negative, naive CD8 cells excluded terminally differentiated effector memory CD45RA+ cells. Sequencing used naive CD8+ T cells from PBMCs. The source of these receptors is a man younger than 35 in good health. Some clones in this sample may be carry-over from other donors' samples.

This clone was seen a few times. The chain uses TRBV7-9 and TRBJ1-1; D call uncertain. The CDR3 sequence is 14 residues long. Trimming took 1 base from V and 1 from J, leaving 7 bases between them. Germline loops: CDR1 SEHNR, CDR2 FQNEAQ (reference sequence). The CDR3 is CASSLVFRNTEAFF. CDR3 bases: TGTGCCAGCAGCTTAGTCTTCAGGAACACTGAAGCTTTCTTT.

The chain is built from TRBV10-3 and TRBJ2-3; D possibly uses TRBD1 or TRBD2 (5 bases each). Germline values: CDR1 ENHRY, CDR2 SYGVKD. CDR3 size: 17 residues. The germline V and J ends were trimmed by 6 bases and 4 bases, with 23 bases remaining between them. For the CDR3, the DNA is TGTGCCATCAGCCCCCCTCTCGGGACGCTACTGTCAGATACGCAGTATTTT. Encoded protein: CAISPPLGTLLSDTQYF.

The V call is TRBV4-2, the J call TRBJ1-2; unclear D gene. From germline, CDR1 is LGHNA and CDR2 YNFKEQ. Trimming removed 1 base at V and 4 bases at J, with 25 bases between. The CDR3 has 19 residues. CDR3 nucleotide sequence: TGTGCCAGCAGCCAAGCACGGCGCGGACCGGAGACGATCTTCTATGGCTACACCTTC. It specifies CASSQARRGPETIFYGYTF.

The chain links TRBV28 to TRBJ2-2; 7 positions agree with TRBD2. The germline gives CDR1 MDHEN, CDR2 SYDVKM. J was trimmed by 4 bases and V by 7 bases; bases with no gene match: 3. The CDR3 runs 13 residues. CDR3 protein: CASTREGTGELFF. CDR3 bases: TGTGCCAGCACGAGGGAGGGCACCGGGGAGCTGTTTTTT.